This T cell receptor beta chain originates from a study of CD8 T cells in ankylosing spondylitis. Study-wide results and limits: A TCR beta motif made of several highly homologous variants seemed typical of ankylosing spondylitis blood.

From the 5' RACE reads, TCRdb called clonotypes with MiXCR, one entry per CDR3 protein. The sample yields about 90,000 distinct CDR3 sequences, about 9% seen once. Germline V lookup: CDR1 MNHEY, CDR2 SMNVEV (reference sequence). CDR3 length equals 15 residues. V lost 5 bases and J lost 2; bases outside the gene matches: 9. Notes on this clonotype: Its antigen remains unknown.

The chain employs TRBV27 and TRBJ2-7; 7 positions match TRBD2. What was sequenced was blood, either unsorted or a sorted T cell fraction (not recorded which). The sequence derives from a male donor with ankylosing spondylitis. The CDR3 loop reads CASSLSSGRTYEQYF. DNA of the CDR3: TGTGCCAGCAGTCTGTCTAGCGGACGAACCTACGAGCAGTACTTC.